Given below is one T cell receptor beta chain in context. Its antigen is unidentified. CDR1 MDHEN and CDR2 SYDVKM come from the germline V gene. V lost 7 bases, J lost 0 bases, and 10 bases lay in between. The CDR3 runs to 13 residues. These data originate in a study of T cell responses to AZD1222 COVID-19 vaccine. General study findings and limits: The span of vaccine-associated CD4 TCRs extended across spike, with dominance at 160-218 and 743-854. Two AZD1222 administrations were followed by greater Spike-specific TCR breadth and depth.

Sequenced by immunoSEQ multiplex PCR; TCRdb stores in-frame clones only, minus some. Among approximately 140,000 clones listed, roughly 89% were seen once. This chain joins TRBV28 and TRBJ2-7; D uncertain. This clonotype originated in an adult in good health. Sequences were derived from peripheral blood, sampled on day 0 of AZD1222 vaccination. CDR3 in amino acids: CASKVGSSYEQYF. CDR3 nucleotides: TGTGCCAGCAAAGTTGGGTCCTCCTACGAGCAGTACTTC. Looking up the rest from reference TRBV28 and TRBJ2-7 gives the full variable domain: DVKVTQSSRYLVKRTGEKVFLECVQDMDHENMFWYRQDPGLGLRLIYFSYDVKMKEKGDIPEGYSVSREKKERFSLILESASTNQTSMYLCASKVGSSYEQYFGPGTRLTVT.